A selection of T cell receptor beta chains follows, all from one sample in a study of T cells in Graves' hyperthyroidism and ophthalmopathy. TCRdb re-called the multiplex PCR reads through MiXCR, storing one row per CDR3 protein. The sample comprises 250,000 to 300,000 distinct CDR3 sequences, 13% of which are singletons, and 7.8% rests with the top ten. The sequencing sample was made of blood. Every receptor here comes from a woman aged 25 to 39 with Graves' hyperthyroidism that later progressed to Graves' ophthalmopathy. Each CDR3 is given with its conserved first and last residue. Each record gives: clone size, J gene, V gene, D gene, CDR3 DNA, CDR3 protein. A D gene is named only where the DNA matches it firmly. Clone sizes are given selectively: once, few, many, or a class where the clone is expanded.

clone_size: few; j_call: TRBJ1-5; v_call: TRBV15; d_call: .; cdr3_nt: TGTGCCACCAGCAGAGATCGGGGTGGGGGTCAGCCCCAGCATTTT; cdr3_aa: CATSRDRGGGQPQHF
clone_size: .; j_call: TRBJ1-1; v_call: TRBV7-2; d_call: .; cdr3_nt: TGTGCCAGCAGCTTAGCGGGTTCCGCAGCTTTCTTT; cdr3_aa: CASSLAGSAAFF
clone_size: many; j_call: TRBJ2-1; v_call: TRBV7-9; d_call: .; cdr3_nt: TGTGCCAGCAGTCCCTCTACGCGGTACAATGAGCAGTTCTTC; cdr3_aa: CASSPSTRYNEQFF
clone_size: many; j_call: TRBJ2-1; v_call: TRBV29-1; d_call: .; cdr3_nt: TGCAGCGTTGGAGCGGAGCGGAATGAGCAGTTCTTC; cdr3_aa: CSVGAERNEQFF
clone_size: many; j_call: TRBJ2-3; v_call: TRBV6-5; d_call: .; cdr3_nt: TGTGCCAGCAGTTACTCCCCTAGCCCTAGCACAGATACGCAGTATTTT; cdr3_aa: CASSYSPSPSTDTQYF
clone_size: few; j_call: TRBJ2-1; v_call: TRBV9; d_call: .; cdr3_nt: TGTGCCAGCAGCGAGGCCCCGAGACTTTACAATGAGCAGTTCTTC; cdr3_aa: CASSEAPRLYNEQFF
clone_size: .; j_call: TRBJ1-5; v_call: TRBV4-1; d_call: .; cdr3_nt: TGCGCCAGCCGCCGGGGGGTGGAGGTCAATCAGCCCCAGCATTTT; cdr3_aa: CASRRGVEVNQPQHF
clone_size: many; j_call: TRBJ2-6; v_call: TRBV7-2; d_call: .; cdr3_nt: TGTGCCAGCAGCTTAGCCTACAGTCAAAGCTCTGGGGCCAACGTCCTGACTTTC; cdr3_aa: CASSLAYSQSSGANVLTF
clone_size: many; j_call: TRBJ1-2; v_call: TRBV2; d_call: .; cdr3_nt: TGTGCCAGCACCGAGGAATGGGGAGGCTACACCTTC; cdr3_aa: CASTEEWGGYTF
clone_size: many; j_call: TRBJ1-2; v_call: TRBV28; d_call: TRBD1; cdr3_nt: TGTGCCAGCCAGGGACAGACCTATGGCTACACCTTC; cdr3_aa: CASQGQTYGYTF
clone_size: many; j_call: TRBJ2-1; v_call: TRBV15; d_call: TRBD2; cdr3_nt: TGTGCCACCAGCAGGGCCGGGACTAGCGGGAGACACAATGAGCAGTTCTTC; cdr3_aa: CATSRAGTSGRHNEQFF
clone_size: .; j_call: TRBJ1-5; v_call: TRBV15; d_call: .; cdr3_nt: TGTGCCACCAGCAGAGAACCGGGGAGTTGGGAGCCCCAGCATTTT; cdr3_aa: CATSREPGSWEPQHF
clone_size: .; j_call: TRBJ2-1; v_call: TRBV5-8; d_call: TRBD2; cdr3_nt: TGTGTCAGCGCCCATGCAATAGCGGGAGTACCTGTTGAGCAGTTCTTC; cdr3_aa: CVSAHAIAGVPVEQFF
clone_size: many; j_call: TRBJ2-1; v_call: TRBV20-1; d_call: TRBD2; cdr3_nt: TGCAGTGCCGGCTCCGGGACTAGCGGGGGTAATGAGCAGTTCTTC; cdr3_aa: CSAGSGTSGGNEQFF
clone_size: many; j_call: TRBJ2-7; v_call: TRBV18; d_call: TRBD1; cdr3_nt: TGTGCCAGCTCACCCTCGGGACAGAATACCTACGAGCAGTACTTC; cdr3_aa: CASSPSGQNTYEQYF
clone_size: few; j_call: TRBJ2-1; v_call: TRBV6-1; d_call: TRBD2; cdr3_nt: TGTGCCAGCAGTACCTTAGGACTAGCGGGGCACAACAATGAGCAGTTCTTC; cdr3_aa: CASSTLGLAGHNNEQFF
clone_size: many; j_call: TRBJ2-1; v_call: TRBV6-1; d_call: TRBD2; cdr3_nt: TGTGCCAGCAGTTCTGCGGGACTAGCGGGAGGTGGTGAGCAGTTCTTC; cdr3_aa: CASSSAGLAGGGEQFF
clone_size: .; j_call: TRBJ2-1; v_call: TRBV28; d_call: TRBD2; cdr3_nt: TGTGCCAGTCTGGGGGCTAGCGGGACCTACAATGAGCAGTTCTTC; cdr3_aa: CASLGASGTYNEQFF
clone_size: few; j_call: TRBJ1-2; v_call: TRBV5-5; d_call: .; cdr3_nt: TGTGCCAGCAGCTTGGTTGCACTAACCCCCTATGGCTACACCTTC; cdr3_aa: CASSLVALTPYGYTF
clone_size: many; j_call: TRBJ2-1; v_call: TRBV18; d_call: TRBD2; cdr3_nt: TGTGCCAGCTCAACCACAATACTAGCGGGAGGGCCGGGTGCGAATGAGCAGTTCTTC; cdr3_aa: CASSTTILAGGPGANEQFF
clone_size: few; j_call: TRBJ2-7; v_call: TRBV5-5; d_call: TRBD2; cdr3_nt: TGTGCCAGCAGCTCTCTAGCGGAGCCCTACGAGCAGTACTTC; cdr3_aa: CASSSLAEPYEQYF
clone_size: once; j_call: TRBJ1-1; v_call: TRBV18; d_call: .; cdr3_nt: TGTGCCAGCTCATCGGGACACGGTCATGGGGTGGCTTTCTTT; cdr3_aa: CASSSGHGHGVAFF
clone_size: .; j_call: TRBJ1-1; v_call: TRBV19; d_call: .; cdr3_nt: TGTGCCAGTAGTATAGGTGTCAGACGGGAAGCTTTCTTT; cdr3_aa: CASSIGVRREAFF
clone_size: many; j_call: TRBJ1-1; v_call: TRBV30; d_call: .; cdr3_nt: TGTGCCTGGAGTGTAAACGGCGCTAACACTGAAGCTTTCTTT; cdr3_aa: CAWSVNGANTEAFF
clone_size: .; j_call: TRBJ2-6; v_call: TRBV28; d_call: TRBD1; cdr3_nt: TGTGCCAGCAGTCCCCCCACAGGGGGCTCTGGGGCCAACGTCCTGACTTTC; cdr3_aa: CASSPPTGGSGANVLTF
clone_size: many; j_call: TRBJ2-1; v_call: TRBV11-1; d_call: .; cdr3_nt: TGTGCCAGCAGCTTAGCGCGGGACGGAGAAAGGTACAATGAGCAGTTCTTC; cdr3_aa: CASSLARDGERYNEQFF
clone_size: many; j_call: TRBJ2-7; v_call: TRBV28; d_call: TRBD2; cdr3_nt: TGTGCCAGCAGTCACGGGACTACCCCCTACGAGCAGTACTTC; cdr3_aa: CASSHGTTPYEQYF
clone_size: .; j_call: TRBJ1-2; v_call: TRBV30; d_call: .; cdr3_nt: TGTGCCTGGAGTGTATGGGGACGGTACAGGGCTGAGGGCTACACCTTC; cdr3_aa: CAWSVWGRYRAEGYTF
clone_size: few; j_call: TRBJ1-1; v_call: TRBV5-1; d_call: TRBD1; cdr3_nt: TGCGCCAGCAGCTTGGATTGGCAGGGGGGTTTCAGGGCTTTCTTT; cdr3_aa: CASSLDWQGGFRAFF
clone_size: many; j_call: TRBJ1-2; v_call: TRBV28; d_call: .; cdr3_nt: TGTGCCAGCACGTCTGCCTATGGCTACACCTTC; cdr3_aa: CASTSAYGYTF
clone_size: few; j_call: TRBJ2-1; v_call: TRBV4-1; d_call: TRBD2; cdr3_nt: TGCGCCAGCAGCCGACTAGCGGGAGGGTATGGGGATGAGCAGTTCTTC; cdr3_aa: CASSRLAGGYGDEQFF
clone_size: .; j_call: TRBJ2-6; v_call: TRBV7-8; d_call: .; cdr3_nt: TGTGCCAGCAGCCCAGTTGGCCGGGTAGGCCGATACGGGGGGGCCAACGTCCTGACTTTC; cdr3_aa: CASSPVGRVGRYGGANVLTF
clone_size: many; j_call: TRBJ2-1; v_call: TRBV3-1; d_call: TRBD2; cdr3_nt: TGTGCCAGCAGCCCCGTACTCACAATGACTAGCGGGAGTCCTGAGCAGTTCTTC; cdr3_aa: CASSPVLTMTSGSPEQFF
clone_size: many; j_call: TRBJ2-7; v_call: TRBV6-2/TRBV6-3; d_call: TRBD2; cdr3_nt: TGTGCCAGCAGTTACTCAACGCGGGAGGGCCGCCACGAGCAGTACTTC; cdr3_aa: CASSYSTREGRHEQYF
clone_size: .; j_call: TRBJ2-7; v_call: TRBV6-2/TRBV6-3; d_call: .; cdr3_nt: TGTGCCAGCAGTTCTGCCCCACTCAAACGGCAGTACTTC; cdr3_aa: CASSSAPLKRQYF
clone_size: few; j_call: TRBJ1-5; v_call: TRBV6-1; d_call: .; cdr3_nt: TGTGCCAGCAGTGAAGTGGCCCTCATCATGCCCCAGCATTTT; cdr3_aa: CASSEVALIMPQHF
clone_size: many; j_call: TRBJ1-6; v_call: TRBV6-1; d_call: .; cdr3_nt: TGTGCCAGCAGTGAAGCGGGTTTTCCTAGCTCACCCCTCCACTTT; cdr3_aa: CASSEAGFPSSPLHF
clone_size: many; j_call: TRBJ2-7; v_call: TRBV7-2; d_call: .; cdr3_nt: TGTGCCAGCAGCTTAGAAGCTAGCGTCTACGAGCAGTACTTC; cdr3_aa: CASSLEASVYEQYF
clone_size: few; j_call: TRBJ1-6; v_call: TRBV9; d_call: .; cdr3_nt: TGTGCCAGCAGCGTCCTGGGGGGCACATATAATTCACCCCTCCACTTT; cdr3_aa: CASSVLGGTYNSPLHF
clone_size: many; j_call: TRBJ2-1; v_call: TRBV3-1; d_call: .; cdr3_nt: TGTGCCAGCAGCCGCAAGTTCTACAATGAGCAGTTCTTC; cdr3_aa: CASSRKFYNEQFF
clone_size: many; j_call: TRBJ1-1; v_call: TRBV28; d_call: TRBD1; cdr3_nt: TGTGCCGGCAGTCCCGACAGGGGGCCCCCTGAAGCTTTCTTT; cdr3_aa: CAGSPDRGPPEAFF
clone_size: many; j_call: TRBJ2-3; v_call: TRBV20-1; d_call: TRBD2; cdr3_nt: TGCAGTGCTAGAGTACTAGCGGGAGTAAGAGATACGCAGTATTTT; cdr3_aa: CSARVLAGVRDTQYF
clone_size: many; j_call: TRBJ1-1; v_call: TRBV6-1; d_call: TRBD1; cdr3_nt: TGTGCCAGCAGCACGACAGGGGGAGGAACTGAAGCTTTCTTT; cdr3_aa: CASSTTGGGTEAFF
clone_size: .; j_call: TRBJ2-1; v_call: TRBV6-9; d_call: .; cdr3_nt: TGTGCCAGCAGTTCGTCGGGGCGGTCCGGAAATGAGCAGTTCTTC; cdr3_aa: CASSSSGRSGNEQFF
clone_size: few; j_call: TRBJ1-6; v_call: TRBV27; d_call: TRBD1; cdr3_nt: TGTGCCAGCAGTTTTGAGACAGGGGATTCACCCCTCCACTTT; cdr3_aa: CASSFETGDSPLHF
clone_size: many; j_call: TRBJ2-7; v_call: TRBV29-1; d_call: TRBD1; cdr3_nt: TGCAGCGTCCGGACAGGACCCTACGAGCAGTACTTC; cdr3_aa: CSVRTGPYEQYF
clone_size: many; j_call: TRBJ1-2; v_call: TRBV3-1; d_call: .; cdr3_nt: TGTGCCAGCAGCCAAGAATCTGATGGCTACACCTTC; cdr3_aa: CASSQESDGYTF
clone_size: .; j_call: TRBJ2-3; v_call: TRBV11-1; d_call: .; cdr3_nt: TGCGCCAGCAGCCAAGTACAGTTAAGTCTCGCAGATACGCAGTATTTT; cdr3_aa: CASSQVQLSLADTQYF
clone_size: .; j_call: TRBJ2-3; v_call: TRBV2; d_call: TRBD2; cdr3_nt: TGTGCCAGCATATTACTAGCGGGAGGGCCCCCAGATACGCAGTATTTT; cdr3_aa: CASILLAGGPPDTQYF
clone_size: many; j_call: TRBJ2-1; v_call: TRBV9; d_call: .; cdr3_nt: TGTGCCAGCAGCGTAGTGTCCAAGGAGTTCTTC; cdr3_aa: CASSVVSKEFF
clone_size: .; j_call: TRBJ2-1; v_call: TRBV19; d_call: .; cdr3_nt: TGTGCCAGTAGTATATCCCTAGCCCTCGGCCATGAGCAGTTCTTC; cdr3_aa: CASSISLALGHEQFF
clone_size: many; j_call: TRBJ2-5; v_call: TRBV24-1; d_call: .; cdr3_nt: TGTGCCACCAGTCAAGGGGAATCTTACCAAGAGACCCAGTACTTC; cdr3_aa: CATSQGESYQETQYF
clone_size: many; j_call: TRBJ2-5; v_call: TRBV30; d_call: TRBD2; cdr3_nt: TGTGCCTGGAGTGCCGGACTAGCGGGGCAAGAGACCCAGTACTTC; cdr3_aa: CAWSAGLAGQETQYF
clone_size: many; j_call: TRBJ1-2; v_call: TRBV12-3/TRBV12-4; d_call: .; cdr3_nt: TGTGCCAGCAATCGAGGGCCGGGGGACTATGGCTACACCTTC; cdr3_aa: CASNRGPGDYGYTF
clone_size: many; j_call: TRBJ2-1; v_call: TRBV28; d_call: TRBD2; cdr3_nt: TGTGCCAGCAGCGGACTAGCGGGGTCCCTCAATGAGCAGTTCTTC; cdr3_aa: CASSGLAGSLNEQFF